The 31 T cell receptor beta chains below all came from one sample that was sequenced in a study of T cells in Graves' hyperthyroidism and ophthalmopathy. Researchers amplified the TCR beta CDR3 regions from RNA transcripts. An initial round of RT-PCR targeting the TCR CDR3 relied on the HTBI primer set. Each CDR3 protein is one row after TCRdb ran MiXCR on the multiplex PCR reads. The table lists 300,000 or so distinct CDR3 sequences, 15% to 20% of them singletons. Input material: blood. These receptors were collected from a woman aged 50 to 65 with Graves' hyperthyroidism.

This clonotype came up many times. The CDR3 DNA reads as TGTGCCAGCAGTAACCCTGCGGCCGACTACGAGCAGTACGTC. Translating it yields CASSNPAADYEQYV. J is TRBJ2-7 and V is TRBV6-2 or TRBV6-3; D is uncertain. Per the germline V gene, CDR1 is MNHEY and CDR2 is SVGEGT. The CDR3 loop spans 14 amino acids. V lost 5 bases and J 3 bases, leaving 14 bases between the germline ends.

This clonotype was detected only a few times. The chain uses TRBV10-1 and TRBJ2-2; a possible D gene is TRBD1 (5 bases). Germline V gene data show CDR1 as WNHNN and CDR2 as SYGVQD (reference sequence). This CDR3 region has 16 residues. Trimming stripped 3 bases from V and 0 bases from J, with 11 bases between. CDR3 nucleotide sequence: TGCGCCAGCAGTGAAGGGCTAGGGGCGAACACCGGGGAGCTGTTTTTT. Its translation: CASSEGLGANTGELFF.

V is TRBV7-6 and J is TRBJ2-1; possibly TRBD2 for D (5 bases). The CDR3 extends over 21 amino acids. Trimming took 6 bases from V and 0 from J, leaving 30 bases between them. Germline assignment: CDR1 SGHVS and CDR2 FNYEAQ. CDR3 sequence reads: CASSQGILRARTGLSYNEQFF. CDR3 coding DNA: TGTGCCAGCAGTCAAGGAATATTGAGGGCTCGCACCGGACTCTCCTACAATGAGCAGTTCTTC. Drawing the rest from reference TRBV7-6 and TRBJ2-1, the complete variable domain is GAGVSQSPRYKVTKRGQDVALRCDPISGHVSLYWYRQALGQGPEFLTYFNYEAQQDKSGLPNDRFSAERPEGSISTLTIQRTEQRDSAMYRCASSQGILRARTGLSYNEQFFGPGTRLTVL.

The sample holds a few counts of this clonotype. The chain employs TRBV7-8 and TRBJ2-7; the match to TRBD2 covers 8 bases. The CDR3 sequence is 16 residues long. Germline lookup yields CDR1 SGHVS and CDR2 FQNEAQ. With 0 bases clipped from V and 0 bases from J, the junction kept 4 bases outside the gene matches. The CDR3 spells CASSLATSGSSYEQYF. CDR3 nucleotides: TGTGCCAGCAGCTTAGCCACTAGCGGAAGCTCCTACGAGCAGTACTTC. The variable domain in full, completed from reference TRBV7-8 and TRBJ2-7, reads GAGVSQSPRYKVAKRGQDVALRCDPISGHVSLFWYQQALGQGPEFLTYFQNEAQLDKSGLPSDRFFAERPEGSVSTLKIQRTQQEDSAVYLCASSLATSGSSYEQYFGPGTRLTVT.

The sample holds many counts of this clonotype. CDR3 bases: TGTGCCAGCAGACCCGGGACTAGCGGGAGAGAGCAGTACTTC. Protein sequence: CASRPGTSGREQYF. This chain joins TRBV2 and TRBJ2-7, with 14 bases aligning to TRBD2. CDR3 length: 14 residues. Germline trimming cut 6 bases from V and 7 bases from J; bases unmatched to any gene: 5. Germline values: CDR1 SNHLY, CDR2 FYNNEI.

The chain combines TRBV5-1 with TRBJ2-1; 7 nucleotides agree with TRBD2. The J segment lost 8 bases and the V segment lost 1 base, leaving 6 bases of the junction unmatched. CDR3 length: 14 residues. CDR1 SGHRS and CDR2 YFSETQ come from the germline V gene. CDR3 amino acids: CASSLMAGDDEQFF. The CDR3 coding sequence is TGCGCCAGCAGCTTGATGGCGGGAGACGATGAGCAGTTCTTC. The full variable domain, rest sourced from reference TRBV5-1 and TRBJ2-1, is KAGVTQTPRYLIKTRGQQVTLSCSPISGHRSVSWYQQTPGQGLQFLFEYFSETQRNKGNFPGRFSGRQFSNSRSEMNVSTLELGDSALYLCASSLMAGDDEQFFGPGTRLTVL.

The chain is built from TRBV7-3 and TRBJ1-4; 8 positions agree with TRBD1. CDR3 length: 15 residues. Germline CDR1 and CDR2: SGHTA and FQGTGA. The V gene end was trimmed by 3 bases and the J gene end by 6 bases; junction bases not matched to a gene: 6. CDR3 bases: TGTGCCAGCAGCTTCGCGACAGGGGCTTATGAAAAACTGTTTTTT. This codes for CASSFATGAYEKLFF.

V is TRBV6-1 and J is TRBJ2-2; 9 bases match TRBD1. The CDR3 covers 15 residues. Trimming at V came to 6 bases and at J to 7 bases, leaving 9 bases not matched to a gene. Germline lookup yields CDR1 MNHNS and CDR2 SASEGT. CDR3 residues: CASSPADRGGGELFF. CDR3 bases: TGTGCCAGCAGCCCGGCGGACAGGGGAGGCGGGGAGCTGTTTTTT.

J is TRBJ2-2 and V is TRBV11-2; tentatively, D is TRBD1 (6 bases). The CDR3 contains 15 residues. V was pared by 5 bases and J by 4 bases, with 14 bases between. CDR1 is SGHAT and CDR2 is FQNNGV in the germline V gene. In nucleotides, the CDR3 is TGTGCCAGCAGCCCAGGGGACCCAATCACCGGGGAGCTGTTTTTT. This translates into CASSPGDPITGELFF.

J is TRBJ1-2 and V is TRBV6-4; D call uncertain. CDR1 is MRHNA, CDR2 SNTAGT, per germline. The length of the CDR3 is 13 residues. The V end was cut by 2 bases, the J end by 7 bases, with 11 bases between. CDR3 sequence reads: CASSDRQTGGYTF. DNA of the CDR3: TGTGCCAGCAGTGACCGACAAACTGGTGGCTACACCTTC.

This clonotype was observed a handful of times. An end of the junction does not agree with germline; a read error may underlie this. CDR3 in amino acids: CASSLLPEDYGYAF. The CDR3 DNA reads TGCGCCAGCAGCTTGTTACCTGAAGACTATGGCTACGCCTTC. This chain links TRBV5-1 with TRBJ1-2; no firm D call. This CDR3 has 14 residues. CDR1 is SGHRS and CDR2 is YFSETQ in the germline V gene.

The genes are TRBV25-1 and TRBJ2-5, with 8 nucleotides matching TRBD1. V trimming: 0 bases; J trimming: 7 bases; junction bases outside the gene matches: 4. CDR3 length: 14 amino acids. Germline CDR1 is MGHDK and CDR2 is SYGVNS. The DNA of the CDR3 is TGTGCCAGCAGTGAATATGACAGGGGATCGACCCAGTACTTC. Translated, it gives CASSEYDRGSTQYF. Based on the CDR3 plus reference TRBV25-1 and TRBJ2-5, the full variable domain is EADIYQTPRYLVIGTGKKITLECSQTMGHDKMYWYQQDPGMELHLIHYSYGVNSTEKGDLSSESTVSRIRTEHFPLTLESARPSHTSQYLCASSEYDRGSTQYFGPGTRLLVL.

This sequence joins TRBV4-1 and TRBJ2-7; possibly TRBD1 for D (6 bases). Germline values: CDR1 MGHRA, CDR2 YSYEKL. V lost 2 bases, J lost 2 bases, and 16 bases lay in between. The CDR3 length is 16 residues. The CDR3, as DNA: TGCGCCAGCAGCCAACTACAACAGGGTGGGGCCTACGAGCAGTACTTC. This codes for CASSQLQQGGAYEQYF.

V usage is TRBV12-5 and J usage is TRBJ2-7; D remains unclear. Germline CDR1 LGHNT, CDR2 FRNRAP. The CDR3 is 13 residues long. The CDR3 DNA reads TGTGCTAGTGGGAGTGGCAGCTCCTACGGGCAGTACGTC. This codes for CASGSGSSYGQYV.

J is TRBJ2-3 and V is TRBV4-1; a weak D match, TRBD1 (6 bases). V lost 5 bases and J 0 bases, leaving 12 bases between the germline ends. The CDR3 is made up of 15 amino acids. Germline assignment: CDR1 MGHRA and CDR2 YSYEKL. Here the CDR3 reads CASSSGHTSTDTQYF. As DNA, the CDR3 is TGCGCCAGCAGCTCGGGACATACTAGCACAGATACGCAGTATTTT.

This clonotype came up a few times. This chain connects TRBV20-1 to TRBJ2-5, with TRBD2 matching over 10 bases. CDR1 DFQATT and CDR2 SNEGSKA come from the germline V gene (reference sequence). The length of the CDR3 is 14 residues. Trimming cost V 3 bases and J 4 bases; bases outside gene matches: 5. This CDR3 reads CSASKPSGGETQYF. CDR3 DNA sequence: TGCAGTGCTAGCAAGCCTAGCGGGGGAGAGACCCAGTACTTC.

This clonotype came up many times. V usage is TRBV3-1 and J usage is TRBJ2-7; D not certain. The V gene's germline CDR1 is LGHDT and CDR2 YNNKEL (reference sequence). CDR3 length equals 14 residues. Trimming removed 5 bases at V and 2 bases at J, with 13 bases between. The CDR3 region is CASSYSGQTYEQYF. CDR3 coding DNA: TGTGCCAGCAGCTATTCCGGGCAAACCTACGAGCAGTACTTC.

This clonotype was counted many times. This chain connects TRBV28 to TRBJ2-7; D uncertain. The CDR3 covers 13 residues. The ends were cut back, 3 bases at V and 3 bases at J, with 9 bases in the middle. Germline lookup yields CDR1 MDHEN and CDR2 SYDVKM. Here the CDR3 reads CASSFGQVYEQYF. CDR3 nucleotide sequence: TGTGCCAGCAGTTTTGGGCAAGTCTACGAGCAGTACTTC.

This clonotype has only a few counts. This sequence joins TRBV2 and TRBJ2-3; 7 nucleotides line up with TRBD1. Germline-derived CDR1 and CDR2 are SNHLY and FYNNEI. V shed 5 bases and J 0 bases; nucleotides not matched to a gene: 2. This CDR3 region has 14 residues. The CDR3: CASSRDSSTDTQYF. CDR3 DNA: TGTGCCAGCAGTCGGGACAGTAGCACAGATACGCAGTATTTT.

This clonotype has a handful of counts. This chain joins TRBV2 and TRBJ1-2, with TRBD1 matching 7 bases. The germline V gene has CDR1 SNHLY and CDR2 FYNNEI. V lost 4 bases, J lost 4 bases, and 9 bases stayed unmatched. The CDR3 spans 15 residues. The CDR3 DNA is TGTGCCAGCAGTGCCGCGACAGGGTTCGTCTATGGCTACACCTTC. This translates into CASSAATGFVYGYTF.

This clonotype was counted a few times. The CDR3 DNA reads as TGCAGTGCTAGGGGGGGACCGATGGAACAAGAGACCCAGTACTTC. This sequence encodes CSARGGPMEQETQYF. The chain uses TRBV20-1 and TRBJ2-5, with a possible D match to TRBD2 (6 bases). The CDR3 covers 15 residues. Between the trimmed V and J ends, which lost 3 bases and 2 bases, there was a span of 16 bases. Germline V gives CDR1 DFQATT, CDR2 SNEGSKA (reference sequence).

The V and J genes are TRBV19 and TRBJ1-5; possibly TRBD1 for D (6 bases). CDR3 length: 17 amino acids. The germline V and J ends were trimmed by 8 bases and 0 bases, with 20 bases remaining between them. Germline V gene data show CDR1 as LNHDA and CDR2 as SQIVND (reference sequence). The CDR3 is CASLPFGGGDSNQPQHF. For the CDR3, the DNA is TGTGCCAGTCTTCCGTTCGGGGGGGGCGATAGCAATCAGCCCCAGCATTTT.

The V and J genes are TRBV7-9 and TRBJ2-3, with D perhaps matching TRBD1 (6 bases). Between the trimmed V and J ends, which lost 4 bases and 0 bases, there was a span of 23 bases. Germline CDR1 and CDR2: SEHNR and FQNEAQ (reference sequence). This CDR3 is 19 amino acids long. The CDR3 DNA reads TGTGCCAGCAGCTCAACGATCACAGGGACACACTCAAGCACAGATACGCAGTATTTT. Protein: CASSSTITGTHSSTDTQYF.

The J gene is TRBJ2-1, the V gene TRBV10-2; D could derive from TRBD1 or TRBD2 (5 bases each). Between the trimmed V and J ends, which lost 0 bases and 8 bases, there was a span of 8 bases. The CDR3 extends over 13 amino acids. Germline V lookup: CDR1 WSHSY, CDR2 SAAADI. The CDR3 is CASSESRDDEQFF. DNA for the CDR3: TGCGCCAGCAGTGAGTCTAGGGACGATGAGCAGTTCTTC.

The rearrangement uses TRBV19 and TRBJ1-6; 9 positions agree with TRBD1. The CDR3 has 15 amino acids. V gave up 4 bases and J gave up 8 bases; unmatched junction bases: 6. The V gene's germline CDR1 is LNHDA and CDR2 SQIVND (reference sequence). CDR3 in amino acids: CASSNGWTGDSPLHF. CDR3 coding DNA: TGTGCCAGTAGTAATGGGTGGACAGGGGATTCACCCCTCCACTTT.

This clonotype was recorded many times. The CDR3 DNA reads as TGTGCCAGCAGTGAAGCAGCCTGGAACACCGGGGAGCTGTTTTTT. Translating it yields CASSEAAWNTGELFF. This chain links TRBV2 with TRBJ2-2; D gene uncertain. Germline values: CDR1 SNHLY, CDR2 FYNNEI. V was cut by 0 bases and J by 1 base, with 6 bases left in between. The CDR3 extends over 15 amino acids.

This clonotype was seen just once. This sequence joins TRBV5-6 and TRBJ2-7, with a tentative D call TRBD2 (6 bases). Germline values: CDR1 SGHDT, CDR2 YYEEEE. The CDR3 has 15 amino acids. The V and J ends lost 0 bases and 4 bases respectively, with 14 bases between them. The CDR3 coding sequence is TGTGCCAGCAGCTTGGAGGCAGGGAGGCCTTACGAGCAGTACTTC. It encodes CASSLEAGRPYEQYF.

This chain links TRBV29-1 with TRBJ2-7; 10 bases align to TRBD2. Trimming removed 7 bases from V and 5 bases from J; junction bases left unmatched: 5. This CDR3 comprises 12 residues. The germline V gene has CDR1 SQVTM and CDR2 ANQGSEA. CDR3 protein: CSASGSVHEQYF. CDR3 DNA sequence: TGCAGCGCTAGCGGGAGTGTCCACGAGCAGTACTTC.

The genes are TRBV25-1 and TRBJ1-1, with D perhaps matching TRBD1 (6 bases). V was trimmed by 2 bases and J by 7 bases, leaving 23 bases between them. Germline CDR1 and CDR2: MGHDK and SYGVNS. The CDR3 is 17 residues long. The CDR3 DNA reads as TGTGCCAGCAGTGAAGATGCGGGGCCGGGGGGCAAGGTTGAAGCTTTCTTT. It yields the protein CASSEDAGPGGKVEAFF.

Concerning this clonotype: One junction end does not reproduce the germline sequence, and a read error may be involved. V usage is TRBV2 and J usage is TRBJ2-3; 14 bases are shared with TRBD2. The CDR3 is 16 residues long. CDR1 SNHLY and CDR2 FYNNEI come from the germline V gene. The CDR3 spells CAGSPRLAGGTDTQYF. As DNA, the CDR3 is TGTGCCGGCAGTCCGAGACTAGCGGGGGGGACAGATACGCAGTATTTT. Full variable domain (rest looked up from reference TRBV2 and TRBJ2-3): EPEVTQTPSHQVTQMGQEVILRCVPISNHLYFYWYRQILGQKVEFLVSFYNNEISEKSEIFDDQFSVERPDGSNFTLKIRSTKLEDSAMYFCAGSPRLAGGTDTQYFGPGTRLTVL.

This clonotype appeared many times. CDR3 DNA: TGTGCCAGCAGATCTGAAGAGACCCAGTACTTC. Its translation is CASRSEETQYF. V is TRBV7-9 and J is TRBJ2-5; unclear D gene. Between the trimmed V and J ends, which lost 6 bases and 3 bases, there was a span of 5 bases. The CDR3 extends over 11 amino acids. Per germline, CDR1 SEHNR and CDR2 FQNEAQ (reference sequence).